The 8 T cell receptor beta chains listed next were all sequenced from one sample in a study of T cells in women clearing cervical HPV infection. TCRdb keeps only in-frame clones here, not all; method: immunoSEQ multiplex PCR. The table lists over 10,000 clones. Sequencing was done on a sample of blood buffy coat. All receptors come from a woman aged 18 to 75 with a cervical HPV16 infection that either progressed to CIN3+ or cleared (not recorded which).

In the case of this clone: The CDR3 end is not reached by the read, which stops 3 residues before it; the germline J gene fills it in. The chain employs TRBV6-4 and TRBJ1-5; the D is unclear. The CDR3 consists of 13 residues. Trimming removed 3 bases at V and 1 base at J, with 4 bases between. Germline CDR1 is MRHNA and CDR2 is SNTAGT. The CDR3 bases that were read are TGTGCCAGCAGTGAGGCCAGCAATCAGCCC. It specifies CASSEASNQP. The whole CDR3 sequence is CASSEASNQPQHF.

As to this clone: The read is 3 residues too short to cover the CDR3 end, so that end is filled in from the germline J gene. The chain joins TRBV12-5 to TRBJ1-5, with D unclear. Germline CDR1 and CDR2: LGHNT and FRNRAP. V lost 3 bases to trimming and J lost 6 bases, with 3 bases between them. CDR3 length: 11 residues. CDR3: CASGLGQPQHF. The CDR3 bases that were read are TGTGCTAGTGGTTTAGGTCAGCCC.

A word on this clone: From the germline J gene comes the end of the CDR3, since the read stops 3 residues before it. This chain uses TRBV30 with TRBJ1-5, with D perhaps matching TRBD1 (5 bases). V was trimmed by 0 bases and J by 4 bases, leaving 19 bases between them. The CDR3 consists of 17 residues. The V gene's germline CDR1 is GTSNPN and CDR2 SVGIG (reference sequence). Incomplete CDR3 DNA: TGTGCCTGGAGTGTCGGGCGGGGGACTCCATCGAATCAGCCC. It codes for CAWSVGRGTPSNQP. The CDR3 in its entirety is CAWSVGRGTPSNQPQHF.

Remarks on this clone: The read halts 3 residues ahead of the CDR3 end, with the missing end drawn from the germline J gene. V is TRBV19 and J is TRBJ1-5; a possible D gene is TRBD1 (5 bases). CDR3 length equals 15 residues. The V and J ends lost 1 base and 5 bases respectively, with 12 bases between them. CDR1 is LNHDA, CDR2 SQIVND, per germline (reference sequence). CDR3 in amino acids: CASSIGGDADQPQHF. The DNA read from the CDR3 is TGTGCCAGTAGTATAGGGGGGGACGCGGATCAGCCC.

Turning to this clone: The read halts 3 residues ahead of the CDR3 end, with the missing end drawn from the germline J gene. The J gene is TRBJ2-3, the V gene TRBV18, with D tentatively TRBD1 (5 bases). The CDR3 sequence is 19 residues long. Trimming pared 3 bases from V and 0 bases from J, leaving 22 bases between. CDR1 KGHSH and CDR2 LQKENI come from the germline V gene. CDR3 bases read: TGTGCCAGCTCACCGACGCAGGGCTATGCTGCTACTAGCACAGATACG. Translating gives CASSPTQGYAATSTDT. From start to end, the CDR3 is CASSPTQGYAATSTDTQYF.

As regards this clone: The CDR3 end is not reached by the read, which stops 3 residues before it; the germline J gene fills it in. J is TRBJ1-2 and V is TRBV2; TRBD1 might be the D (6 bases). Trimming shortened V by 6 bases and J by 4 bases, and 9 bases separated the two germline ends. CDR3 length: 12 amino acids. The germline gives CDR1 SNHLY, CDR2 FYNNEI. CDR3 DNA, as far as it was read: TGTGCCAGCAGGGGGGCAGGCTATGGC. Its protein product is CASRGAGYG. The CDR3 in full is CASRGAGYGYTF.

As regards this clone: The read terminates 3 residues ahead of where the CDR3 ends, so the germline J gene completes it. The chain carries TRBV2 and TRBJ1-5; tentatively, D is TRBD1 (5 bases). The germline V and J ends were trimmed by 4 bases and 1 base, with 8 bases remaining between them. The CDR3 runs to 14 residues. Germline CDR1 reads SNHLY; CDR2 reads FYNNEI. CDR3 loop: CASSVGRSNQPQHF. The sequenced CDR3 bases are TGTGCCAGCAGTGTGGGGCGCAGCAATCAGCCC.

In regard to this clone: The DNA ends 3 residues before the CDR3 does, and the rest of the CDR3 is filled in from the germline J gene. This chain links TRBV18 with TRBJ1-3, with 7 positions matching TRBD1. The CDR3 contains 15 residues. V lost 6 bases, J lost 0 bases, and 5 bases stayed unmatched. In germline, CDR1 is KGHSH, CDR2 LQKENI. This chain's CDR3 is CASSRTGVSGNTIYF. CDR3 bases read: TGTGCCAGCTCTCGCACAGGGGTCTCTGGAAACACC.